This T cell receptor (beta chain) came from a study of regulatory T cells in long-lasting Graves disease. CDR1 and CDR2 from the germline V gene are MDHEN and SYDVKM. The length of the CDR3 is 15 residues. V shed 7 bases and J 4 bases; nucleotides not matched to a gene: 9. Ten or more counts support this clonotype. Time point here: newly diagnosed GD, antithyroid drugs for less than 3 months. Construction of the TCR library relied on RNA isolated from PBMCs. In building TCR beta libraries, iRepertoire HTBI primers were used together with Arm-PCR of CDR3 regions. TCRdb reprocessed the multiplex PCR reads via MiXCR and lists one record per CDR3 protein. The sample consists of hundreds of thousands of distinct CDR3 sequences, 16% of them appearing once. Separately, the same data were catalogued under a study of T cells in Graves' hyperthyroidism and ophthalmopathy.

V and J are TRBV28 and TRBJ2-1; TRBD2 aligns across 8 bases. Source: peripheral blood mononuclear cells (PBMCs), taken at new diagnosis, from a patient treated with antithyroid drugs. The receptor was derived from a woman aged 25-40 years with Graves disease. This chain's CDR3 is CASKIAGGTYNEQFF. CDR3 nucleotides: TGTGCCAGCAAAATCGCGGGAGGTACTTACAATGAGCAGTTCTTC.